These T cell receptor beta chains were read from a single sample in a study of shared clonotypes between healthy human individuals. Clones were sequenced by immunoSEQ multiplex PCR, and TCRdb holds only the in-frame ones, with some missing. The data hold about 1 million clones, with around 78% observed a single time. Sequenced: memory CD4+ T cells from PBMCs. These receptors all come from a man in his late teens or twenties in good health. Some clones in this sample may be carry-over from other donors' samples. Both conserved end residues are part of each CDR3. The D gene is left open where the match is weak. Size tells how often a clone was seen (once, few, many) or the class of an expanded clone, and some rows leave it out.

CDR3nt	CDR3aa	v_gene	abundance	j_gene	d_gene
TGTGCCAGCACAGGGGGCGGGTACGAGCAGTACTTC	CASTGGGYEQYF	TRBV2	-	TRBJ2-7	TRBD1
TGCGCCAGCAGCCCTCAACGGGTCTCTGGGGCCAACGTCCTGACTTTC	CASSPQRVSGANVLTF	TRBV4-1	-	TRBJ2-6	-
TGTGCCAGTAAGTCTGGACAGGGAGGACACGAGCAGTACTTC	CASKSGQGGHEQYF	TRBV19	-	TRBJ2-7	TRBD1
TGTGCCAGCAGTTCCCGGCCGGGACTAGCGGGGTACAATGAGCAGTTCTTC	CASSSRPGLAGYNEQFF	TRBV28	-	TRBJ2-1	TRBD2
TGTGCCAGCAGCGGAGGCCCTGACAGAGAAGAGACCCAGTACTTC	CASSGGPDREETQYF	TRBV9	-	TRBJ2-5	-
TGTGCCAGCAGTGGGACCCGACAGGGGCATGAATTCTTC	CASSGTRQGHEFF	TRBV2	-	TRBJ2-1	TRBD1
TGTGCCACCAGCAGAGGAGGACAGGGGTCCTACGAGCAGTACTTC	CATSRGGQGSYEQYF	TRBV15	-	TRBJ2-7	TRBD1
TGTGCCAGCAGCTCGTTTGTGACTAGCGGTTACGAGCAGTACTTC	CASSSFVTSGYEQYF	TRBV7-2	-	TRBJ2-7	TRBD2
TGCAGTTGGGGGCGTAACTATGGCTACACCTTC	CSWGRNYGYTF	TRBV20-1	many	TRBJ1-2	-
TGTGCCAGCAGCCCCATGCCGGGCGGGGAGCTGTTTTTT	CASSPMPGGELFF	TRBV7-2	-	TRBJ2-2	-
TGCGCCAGCTCCGTGGGGACAGGGGCCATTGGCTACACCTTC	CASSVGTGAIGYTF	TRBV5-1	-	TRBJ1-2	TRBD1
TGCGCCAGCAGCTTGCAAGGACAGATCTACGAGCAGTACTTC	CASSLQGQIYEQYF	TRBV5-1	many	TRBJ2-7	-
TGCAGCGCGCAGGGGGCGCGTAATGAGCAGTTCTTC	CSAQGARNEQFF	TRBV29-1	-	TRBJ2-1	TRBD1
TGCGCCAGCAGTGCAGACCCATCAGGGGCCCAGTACTTC	CASSADPSGAQYF	TRBV10-1	-	TRBJ2-5	-
TGTGCCAGCAAAAAGGCAGGGGGAAACATTCAGTACTTC	CASKKAGGNIQYF	TRBV6-5	-	TRBJ2-4	TRBD1
TGTGCCAGCTCACCACCGGGGACAGCCTCCTACAATGAGCAGTTCTTC	CASSPPGTASYNEQFF	TRBV18	once	TRBJ2-1	TRBD1
TGCGCCAGCAGCCAAGATTCTTCGGACCCAATAACCTATGGCTACACCTTC	CASSQDSSDPITYGYTF	TRBV4-1	-	TRBJ1-2	-
TGTGCCAGCAGCGGGAGTACCGTAGAGACCCAGTACTTC	CASSGSTVETQYF	TRBV2	-	TRBJ2-5	-
TGTGCCAGCTCACCCCAGAGGGCAGGGATCTCCTACGAGCAGTACTTC	CASSPQRAGISYEQYF	TRBV18	-	TRBJ2-7	-
TGTGCCAGTAGTGTGACAGGTCTCGGCGGGGCCAACGTCCTGACTTTC	CASSVTGLGGANVLTF	TRBV19	-	TRBJ2-6	-
TGTGCCAGCAGCCTAACCGAGGACACTGAAGCTTTCTTT	CASSLTEDTEAFF	TRBV7-9	few	TRBJ1-1	-
TGTGCCAGCAGGGGACGTCCGGGACTGGGGGGTACGCAGTATTTT	CASRGRPGLGGTQYF	TRBV19	-	TRBJ2-3	-
TGTGCCAGCAGCGCGACTAGCGGGGTCTACAATGAGCAGTTCTTC	CASSATSGVYNEQFF	TRBV7-2	-	TRBJ2-1	TRBD2
TGTGCCACCAGCCCCACCCCTACTAGCGGGTGGGACAATGAGCAGTTCTTC	CATSPTPTSGWDNEQFF	TRBV15	-	TRBJ2-1	TRBD2
TGTGCCAGCAGCGCAGGGACTTCAGATACGCAGTATTTT	CASSAGTSDTQYF	TRBV5-4	-	TRBJ2-3	-
TGTGCCAGCAGCTCTCCGACGGGACTAGCTTGGGTTGAGCAGTACTTC	CASSSPTGLAWVEQYF	TRBV5-4	-	TRBJ2-7	TRBD2
TGTGCCAGCACTCCCGGGGGGAGCTCCTACAATGAGCAGTTCTTC	CASTPGGSSYNEQFF	TRBV28	-	TRBJ2-1	TRBD2
TGTGCCAGCAGCCAAGGTAAAACTCTAGGACCTCAAGAGACCCAGTACTTC	CASSQGKTLGPQETQYF	TRBV4-2	-	TRBJ2-5	-
TGTGCCAGCAGCCCCGGCCAGAGCTCCTACAATGAGCAGTTCTTC	CASSPGQSSYNEQFF	TRBV11-3	-	TRBJ2-1	-
TGTGCCAGCAAGGTAGAACAGGGGGCTTCGACCGGGGAGCTGTTTTTT	CASKVEQGASTGELFF	TRBV2	-	TRBJ2-2	TRBD1
TGCGCCAGCAGTCAGAGGAGCCTAGCGGGATACTCTGGGGCCAACGTCCTGACTTTC	CASSQRSLAGYSGANVLTF	TRBV4-1	-	TRBJ2-6	TRBD2
TGTGCCAGCAGCCTGCGACCGACGCGCGGAGGATCCCAAGAGACCCAGTACTTC	CASSLRPTRGGSQETQYF	TRBV11-2	many	TRBJ2-5	-